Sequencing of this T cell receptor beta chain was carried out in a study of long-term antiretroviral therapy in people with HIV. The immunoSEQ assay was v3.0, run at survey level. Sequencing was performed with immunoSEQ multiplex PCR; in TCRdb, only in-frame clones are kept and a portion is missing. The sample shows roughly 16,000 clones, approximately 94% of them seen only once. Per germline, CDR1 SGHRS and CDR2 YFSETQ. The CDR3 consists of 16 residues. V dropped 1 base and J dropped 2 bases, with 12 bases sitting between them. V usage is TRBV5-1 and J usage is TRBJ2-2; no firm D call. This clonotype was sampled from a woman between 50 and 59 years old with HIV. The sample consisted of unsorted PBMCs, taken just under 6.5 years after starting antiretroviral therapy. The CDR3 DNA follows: TGCGCCAGCAGCTTGAACGGGCTAGAAAACACCGGGGAGCTGTTTTTT. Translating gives CASSLNGLENTGELFF. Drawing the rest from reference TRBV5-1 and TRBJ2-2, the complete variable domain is KAGVTQTPRYLIKTRGQQVTLSCSPISGHRSVSWYQQTPGQGLQFLFEYFSETQRNKGNFPGRFSGRQFSNSRSEMNVSTLELGDSALYLCASSLNGLENTGELFFGEGSRLTVL.